This TCR beta chain derives from a study of regulatory T cells in long-lasting Graves disease. This CDR3 region has 16 residues. Germline V lookup: CDR1 SGHVS, CDR2 FQNEAQ. V lost 4 bases and J lost 2, with 17 bases in between. The study, taken as a whole, reports: Persistent patients shared more public clonotypes (roughly 2,800) than new patients (just under 1,000). Persistent cases of Graves' showed reduced TCR diversity relative to newly diagnosed patients.

Indicated time point: newly diagnosed GD, antithyroid drugs for less than 3 months. The TCR library used RNA extracted from PBMCs. HTBI primers from iRepertoire and Arm-PCR of CDR3 regions yielded the TCR beta libraries. Each CDR3 protein gets one entry after TCRdb re-called the multiplex PCR reads with MiXCR. The data show roughly 400,000 distinct CDR3 sequences, about 15% seen once. Comment on this clonotype: Its antigen remains unknown. A much bigger clone sits one base away, suggesting this may be a read error. Given the absence of the conserved phenylalanine or tryptophan at the CDR3 end, a read error is likely.

Another study also made use of these data, one on T cells in Graves' hyperthyroidism and ophthalmopathy. From that second work: In the first-round RT-PCR of the TCR CDR3, the HTBI primer set was used.

The chain uses TRBV7-8 and TRBJ2-5; possible D gene TRBD1, 6 bases. This clonotype originated in a woman between 40 and 55 years old with Graves disease. The sample was peripheral blood mononuclear cells (PBMCs), taken at new diagnosis, from a patient treated with antithyroid drugs. Here the CDR3 DNA reads TGTGCCAGCAGCTGGATGGTGACAGGCCCGCAAGAGACCCAGTACCTC. Protein product: CASSWMVTGPQETQYL.